The clone carrying this T cell receptor (beta chain) was detected a few times. Its antigen is not known. The data originate from a study of CD8 T cells in ankylosing spondylitis. With 1 base removed from V and 6 bases from J, the gap between germline ends came to 5 bases. The germline gives CDR1 MDHEN, CDR2 SYDVKM. The CDR3 has 12 amino acids. The authors made TCR beta libraries by quantitative 5'-RACE with molecular barcodes. Each CDR3 protein gets one entry after TCRdb re-called the 5' RACE reads with MiXCR. The sample yields about 390,000 distinct CDR3 sequences, about a fifth seen once. Findings and limits, study-wide: Before this, some motif variants had been reported in reactive arthritis synovial fluid and blood. Fewer than ten highly homologous variants made up a TCR beta motif that seemed to typify ankylosing spondylitis blood.

The V and J genes are TRBV28 and TRBJ2-3, with D hard to call. The sequence derives from a male donor with ankylosing spondylitis. The sample comprised blood, either unsorted or a sorted T cell fraction (not recorded which). CDR3 amino acids: CASSLLWDTQYF. CDR3 coding DNA: TGTGCCAGCAGTTTATTGTGGGATACGCAGTATTTT.